These 22 T cell receptor beta chains share one sample of origin, sequenced in a study of cytomegalovirus exposure and HLA in healthy donors (dated by TCRdb to 2017 to 2019). The method behind the library was the immunoSEQ multiplex PCR assay. The multiplex PCR relied on a mix of 60 forward primers for TCR Vbeta segments and 13 reverse primers for TCR Jbeta segments. TCRdb stores this immuneACCESS table with in-frame sequences only. Part of the clones is absent; in the studies checked, under half of the shortfall reflects unresolved V genes, and no reason is known for the rest. The sample yields under 150,000 clones; around 80% were counted once. About 6.8% of the sample is held by the ten biggest clonotypes. The sequencing input was PBMCs. All receptors come from a man aged 40-49 years in good health and CMV-seropositive.

This clone appeared a single time. The chain employs TRBV5-1 and TRBJ2-7; the match to TRBD2 covers 8 bases. J lost 4 bases, V lost 5 bases, and 11 bases had no gene match. This CDR3 has 15 amino acids. Germline V gives CDR1 SGHRS, CDR2 YFSETQ. CDR3 sequence: CASSLLASGSYEQYF. CDR3 bases: TGCGCCAGCAGTTTGCTAGCTAGCGGGTCTTACGAGCAGTACTTC.

The rearrangement uses TRBV27 and TRBJ2-1, with D possibly being TRBD1 (6 bases). The V end lost 5 bases, the J end lost 6 bases, and 20 bases lay between the germline ends. The CDR3 consists of 16 residues. Germline V gene lookup returns CDR1 MNHEY and CDR2 SMNVEV (reference sequence). In DNA, the CDR3 is TGTGCCAGCAGTCACCCTTCAGGGGCACGGGTCAATGAGCAGTTCTTC. Residues: CASSHPSGARVNEQFF.

CDR3 sequence reads: CASSSVSPRGRGEKLFF. The CDR3 DNA reads as TGTGCCAGCAGCTCCGTCTCCCCCAGGGGCCGCGGTGAAAAACTGTTTTTT. The chain links TRBV7-6 to TRBJ1-4, with D possibly matching TRBD1 (6 bases). Deletions cut 4 bases from V and 7 bases from J, with 22 bases between. The length of the CDR3 is 17 residues. Germline V gives CDR1 SGHVS, CDR2 FNYEAQ.

The chain employs TRBV7-2 and TRBJ2-1, with 8 bases aligning to TRBD1. V lost 5 bases to trimming and J lost 13 bases; unmatched junction nucleotides: 7. This CDR3 has 12 residues. Germline-derived CDR1 and CDR2 are SGHTA and FQGNSA. CDR3 nucleotides: TGTGCCAGCAGCCAGAGGGGGACAGGACAGTTCTTC. It encodes CASSQRGTGQFF.

This chain joins TRBV4-2 and TRBJ1-1; 9 nucleotides line up with TRBD1. This CDR3 has 16 residues. Germline V gene data show CDR1 as LGHNA and CDR2 as YNFKEQ. The trim removed 4 bases at V and 0 bases at J, leaving 6 bases unmatched. CDR3 coding DNA: TGTGCCAGCAGCCCGGGACAGGGCGGAATGAACACTGAAGCTTTCTTT. Protein sequence: CASSPGQGGMNTEAFF.

V and J are TRBV5-8 and TRBJ2-3, with D possibly being TRBD2 (5 bases). Germline values: CDR1 SGHTS, CDR2 YDEGEE. The length of the CDR3 is 15 residues. V was trimmed by 5 bases and J by 4 bases, leaving 17 bases between them. The CDR3 sequence: CASSFREKRPDTQYF. As DNA, the CDR3 is TGTGCCAGCAGTTTTCGGGAAAAGAGGCCAGATACGCAGTATTTT.

V and J are TRBV5-1 and TRBJ1-1, with TRBD1 as a possible D gene (6 bases). The germline CDR1 and CDR2 sequences are SGHRS and YFSETQ. CDR3 size: 16 residues. V gave up 1 base and J gave up 0 bases, with 13 bases separating them. CDR3: CASSLTAGAMNTEAFF. The CDR3 DNA sequence: TGCGCCAGCAGCTTGACGGCGGGGGCGATGAACACTGAAGCTTTCTTT.

The rearrangement links TRBV9 to TRBJ2-1, with D possibly matching TRBD2 (6 bases). The CDR3 extends over 17 amino acids. The germline gives CDR1 SGDLS, CDR2 YYNGEE. V was trimmed by 1 base and J by 1 base, leaving 15 bases between them. As DNA, the CDR3 is TGTGCCAGCAGCGTATCCCCGACTAGTCGTTCCTACAATGAGCAGTTCTTC. This encodes CASSVSPTSRSYNEQFF.

Only a few counts were recorded for this clone. This sequence joins TRBV7-9 and TRBJ2-3; D is undetermined. CDR1 is SEHNR, CDR2 FQNEAQ, per germline (reference sequence). The CDR3 consists of 11 residues. V gave up 11 bases and J gave up 6 bases, with 12 bases separating them. The CDR3 here is CALLRFDTQYF. DNA of the CDR3: TGTGCCCTTTTGCGGTTCGATACGCAGTATTTT.

The genes are TRBV10-3 and TRBJ2-7; 7 bases fit TRBD2. CDR1 and CDR2 (germline): ENHRY, SYGVKD. The CDR3 totals 16 residues. Germline trimming cut 1 base from V and 2 bases from J; bases unmatched to any gene: 8. The CDR3 region has the DNA TGTGCCATCAGTGAGTTGGCTAGCGGTACTCCCTACGAGCAGTACTTC. It yields the protein CAISELASGTPYEQYF.

This chain connects TRBV28 to TRBJ1-4, with 11 positions matching TRBD1. Trimming removed 8 bases from V and 10 bases from J; junction bases left unmatched: 12. The CDR3 totals 15 residues. CDR1 is MDHEN, CDR2 SYDVKM, per germline. Here the CDR3 reads CASRGGRDRGLKLFF. CDR3 DNA: TGTGCCAGCCGAGGGGGTAGGGACAGGGGGTTAAAACTGTTTTTT. The full variable domain, with the rest looked up from reference TRBV28 and TRBJ1-4, is DVKVTQSSRYLVKRTGEKVFLECVQDMDHENMFWYRQDPGLGLRLIYFSYDVKMKEKGDIPEGYSVSREKKERFSLILESASTNQTSMYLCASRGGRDRGLKLFFGSGTQLSVL.

This clone was observed once. The V and J genes are TRBV5-1 and TRBJ2-7; 8 bases map to TRBD1. The V gene's germline CDR1 is SGHRS and CDR2 YFSETQ. The V segment lost 2 bases and the J segment 5 bases; nucleotides outside the gene matches: 9. This CDR3 contains 15 residues. The CDR3 loop reads CASSLGEQGVHEQYF. The CDR3 DNA reads as TGCGCCAGCAGCTTAGGAGAACAGGGGGTTCACGAGCAGTACTTC.

V and J are TRBV11-2 and TRBJ1-3; TRBD1 agrees at 7 bases. The V and J ends lost 4 bases and 0 bases, in that order; junction bases with no gene match: 3. Germline-derived CDR1 and CDR2 are SGHAT and FQNNGV. This CDR3 contains 15 residues. For the CDR3, the DNA is TGTGCCAGCAGCTCGGGACAGAACTCTGGAAACACCATATATTTT. It specifies CASSSGQNSGNTIYF.

The gene calls are TRBV19 and TRBJ2-1; a weak D match, TRBD2 (6 bases). Germline V gene lookup returns CDR1 LNHDA and CDR2 SQIVND (reference sequence). The CDR3 totals 13 residues. V was trimmed by 7 bases and J by 6 bases, leaving 13 bases between them. The DNA of the CDR3 is TGTGCCAGTACCCACACTAGCTTCAATGAGCAGTTCTTC. Protein sequence: CASTHTSFNEQFF.

There are a few counts of this clone. The chain links TRBV6-6 to TRBJ1-6, with 12 bases that match TRBD1. With 2 bases clipped from V and 10 bases from J, the junction kept 3 bases outside the gene matches. The germline V gene has CDR1 MNHNY and CDR2 SVGAGI (reference sequence). The CDR3 runs 15 residues. CDR3 residues: CASSYVGQGASPLHF. The DNA of the CDR3 is TGTGCCAGCAGTTACGTGGGACAGGGGGCCTCACCCCTCCACTTT.

This chain joins TRBV29-1 and TRBJ1-6, with TRBD1 identical over 9 bases. The CDR3 consists of 14 residues. Germline CDR1 SQVTM, CDR2 ANQGSEA. The ends lost 7 bases at V and 7 bases at J; junction bases unmatched: 8. The CDR3 is CSAGTGSKNSPLHF. The CDR3, as DNA: TGCAGCGCCGGGACAGGGTCTAAGAATTCACCCCTCCACTTT.

The sample holds many counts of this clone. The chain employs TRBV7-9 and TRBJ2-5, with 12 bases that match TRBD2. Trimming cost V 5 bases and J 5 bases; bases outside gene matches: 15. Germline V CDR1 and CDR2: SEHNR, FQNEAQ (reference sequence). The CDR3 spans 18 residues. This CDR3 is CASSPRRLAGATGETQYF. As DNA, the CDR3 is TGTGCCAGCAGCCCGAGACGACTAGCGGGAGCTACCGGGGAGACCCAGTACTTC.

Only one count was recorded for this clone. The chain couples TRBV4-2 to TRBJ1-6; 8 nucleotides align to TRBD1. Germline assignment: CDR1 LGHNA and CDR2 YNFKEQ. V lost 1 base and J lost 7; bases outside the gene matches: 6. The CDR3 is 16 amino acids. CDR3 in amino acids: CASSQVSQGGNSPLHF. The CDR3 nucleotides read TGTGCCAGCAGCCAAGTATCACAGGGGGGAAATTCACCCCTCCACTTT.

The chain couples TRBV6-1 to TRBJ1-5; D unresolved. The CDR3 contains 15 residues. V gave up 5 bases and J gave up 2 bases, with 13 bases separating them. Germline assignment: CDR1 MNHNS and CDR2 SASEGT. The CDR3 region is CASSRTGEGNQPQHF. The CDR3 DNA follows: TGTGCCAGCAGTCGTACTGGGGAGGGCAATCAGCCCCAGCATTTT.

The V gene is TRBV7-8, the J gene TRBJ2-7; perhaps TRBD1 as D (8 bases). Per germline, CDR1 SGHVS and CDR2 FQNEAQ. The CDR3 extends over 15 amino acids. V was trimmed by 5 bases and J by 9 bases, leaving 23 bases between them. The CDR3 bases are TGTGCCAGCAGCCCCCAGACAGGGGTCGGCGGGGGGCAGTACTTC. Amino acids: CASSPQTGVGGGQYF.

V gene TRBV9 combines with J gene TRBJ2-1; TRBD2 matches at 12 bases. V lost 1 base and J lost 8; bases outside the gene matches: 4. The CDR3 length is 15 residues. Germline CDR1 reads SGDLS; CDR2 reads YYNGEE. The CDR3 reads CASSVRTSGVDEQFF. For the CDR3, the DNA is TGTGCCAGCAGCGTACGGACTAGCGGGGTCGATGAGCAGTTCTTC.

The chain couples TRBV6-5 to TRBJ1-3, with TRBD1 matching over 8 bases. CDR3 length: 16 residues. CDR1 and CDR2 (germline): MNHEY, SVGAGI. J gave up 3 bases and V 2 bases, and 6 bases lay outside the gene matches. CDR3 protein: CASSYDSGGVGNTIYF. The CDR3 DNA sequence: TGTGCCAGCAGTTACGACTCAGGGGGCGTTGGAAACACCATATATTTT.